Below, 15 T cell receptor beta chains from the same sample are listed, as sequenced in a study of CD8 T cells in Susac syndrome. RNA, at about 0.5 to 1 ug, was reverse transcribed with random hexamers. TCRdb reprocessed the immunoSEQ multiplex PCR reads via MiXCR and lists one record per CDR3 protein. Of under 200,000 distinct CDR3 sequences in the sample, 90% to 95% were seen once. The sample taken for sequencing was CD8+ T cells from PBMCs. Receptors originate from a human donor with multiple sclerosis.

V is TRBV27 and J is TRBJ2-5, with TRBD1 matching over 7 bases. With 5 bases clipped from V and 1 base from J, the junction kept 13 bases outside the gene matches. Germline CDR1 and CDR2: MNHEY and SMNVEV (reference sequence). There are 17 residues in the CDR3. The CDR3, as DNA: TGTGCCAGCAGTCCACACCTCCCACAGGGGCTCCAAGAGACCCAGTACTTC. Translated: CASSPHLPQGLQETQYF.

This chain uses TRBV7-2 with TRBJ2-1, with 7 positions matching TRBD1. This CDR3 region has 13 residues. From germline, CDR1 is SGHTA and CDR2 FQGNSA. The V and J ends lost 2 bases and 8 bases, in that order; junction bases with no gene match: 3. CDR3 loop: CASSLNRGHEQFF. The CDR3 DNA sequence: TGTGCCAGCAGCTTAAACAGGGGCCATGAGCAGTTCTTC.

V usage is TRBV4-1 and J usage is TRBJ1-1; 7 bases are shared with TRBD1. The CDR3 sequence is 14 residues long. The V gene end was trimmed by 2 bases and the J gene end by 5 bases; junction bases not matched to a gene: 5. CDR1 is MGHRA and CDR2 is YSYEKL in the germline V gene. CDR3 DNA: TGCGCCAGCAGCCAACTCAGGGGGATGACTGAAGCTTTCTTT. Translation gives CASSQLRGMTEAFF.

The chain uses TRBV7-9 and TRBJ2-4, with a tentative D call TRBD2 (5 bases). Germline V gene data show CDR1 as SEHNR and CDR2 as FQNEAQ (reference sequence). The V end was cut by 2 bases, the J end by 1 base, with 12 bases between. The CDR3 length is 16 residues. Here the CDR3 reads CASSLTLRGAKNIQYF. The CDR3, as DNA: TGTGCCAGCAGCTTAACCCTTCGAGGGGCCAAAAACATTCAGTACTTC.

V is TRBV7-9 and J is TRBJ2-7; tentative D call: TRBD2 (6 bases). Germline V gives CDR1 SEHNR, CDR2 FQNEAQ (reference sequence). The CDR3 has 14 residues. Trimming removed 3 bases at V and 2 bases at J, with 11 bases between. The CDR3 loop reads CASSFREAAYEQYF. CDR3 in DNA: TGTGCCAGCAGCTTCAGGGAGGCGGCCTACGAGCAGTACTTC.

The chain joins TRBV30 to TRBJ2-1; TRBD1 aligns across 9 bases. V lost 7 bases and J lost 4; bases outside the gene matches: 17. CDR3 length: 17 residues. Looked up from germline, CDR1 is GTSNPN and CDR2 is SVGIG (reference sequence). CDR3 DNA sequence: TGTGCCTCGCCGTCCCGGGACAGGGAGGGGCTGTACAATGAGCAGTTCTTC. It encodes CASPSRDREGLYNEQFF.

The V and J genes are TRBV29-1 and TRBJ2-1; no clear D gene. With 7 bases removed from V and 1 base from J, the gap between germline ends came to 20 bases. Germline V gene lookup returns CDR1 SQVTM and CDR2 ANQGSEA. The CDR3 extends over 16 amino acids. The CDR3 region has the DNA TGCAGCGGGATCGACCCAACTCCGAGATCCTACAATGAGCAGTTCTTC. Amino acid sequence: CSGIDPTPRSYNEQFF.

The chain joins TRBV4-1 to TRBJ2-7; 13 bases agree with TRBD2. V dropped 5 bases and J dropped 3; count of bases not matched to a gene: 4. Germline CDR1 MGHRA, CDR2 YSYEKL. The CDR3 loop spans 15 amino acids. CDR3 amino acids: CASSSGLAGDYEQYF. The CDR3 coding sequence is TGCGCCAGCAGCTCCGGACTAGCGGGGGACTACGAGCAGTACTTC.

The DNA for the CDR3 is TGCGCCAGCAGTCAATCACCAGGCGCTCAAGAGACCCAGTACTTC. This codes for CASSQSPGAQETQYF. The J gene is TRBJ2-5, the V gene TRBV23-1; D not certain. TRBV23-1 belongs to the ORF category, with a function that is uncertain. Trimming took 0 bases from V and 2 from J, leaving 10 bases between them. This CDR3 region has 15 residues.

The chain joins TRBV6-5 to TRBJ2-7, with D possibly being TRBD1 (6 bases). Germline assignment: CDR1 MNHEY and CDR2 SVGAGI. The V end was cut by 7 bases, the J end by 2 bases, with 18 bases between. CDR3 length: 15 residues. CDR3 sequence: CASTPSWDKPYEQYF. CDR3 in DNA: TGTGCCAGCACCCCCAGTTGGGACAAACCCTACGAGCAGTACTTC.

The chain uses TRBV4-1 and TRBJ2-1; 7 bases align to TRBD2. The CDR3 consists of 14 residues. The germline V gene encodes CDR1 MGHRA and CDR2 YSYEKL. After removal of 1 base from V and 6 bases from J, the junction contained 3 bases not matched to a gene. The CDR3 spells CASSQVGTTNEQFF. The CDR3 DNA reads TGCGCCAGCAGCCAAGTGGGGACTACCAATGAGCAGTTCTTC.

The V gene is TRBV2, the J gene TRBJ2-5; 8 bases agree with TRBD1. CDR1 SNHLY and CDR2 FYNNEI come from the germline V gene. V trimming: 3 bases; J trimming: 3 bases; junction bases outside the gene matches: 3. The CDR3 loop spans 14 amino acids. This CDR3 reads CASSELDREETQYF. CDR3 nucleotides: TGTGCCAGCAGTGAGCTGGACAGGGAAGAGACCCAGTACTTC.

The chain recombines TRBV6-6 with TRBJ2-7; 7 bases agree with TRBD1. V trimming: 0 bases; J trimming: 2 bases; junction bases outside the gene matches: 4. CDR1 and CDR2 (germline): MNHNY, SVGAGI (reference sequence). CDR3 length: 15 residues. Here the CDR3 reads CASSYSGGETYEQYF. In DNA, the CDR3 is TGTGCCAGCAGTTACTCAGGGGGCGAGACCTACGAGCAGTACTTC.

The J gene is TRBJ2-1, the V gene TRBV2, with 7 bases lining up with TRBD1. The CDR3 runs 13 residues. V was pared by 8 bases and J by 3 bases, with 4 bases of the junction left unmatched. CDR1 is SNHLY and CDR2 is FYNNEI in the germline V gene. The DNA of the CDR3 is TGTGCCAGCGCAGGGACAGACTACAATGAGCAGTTCTTC. Translation: CASAGTDYNEQFF.

The rearrangement joins TRBV10-3 to TRBJ2-7, with a possible D match to TRBD1 (7 bases). Germline V CDR1 and CDR2: ENHRY, SYGVKD. V lost 7 bases to trimming and J lost 7 bases, with 23 bases between them. The CDR3 is made up of 15 amino acids. The CDR3 DNA reads TGTGCCATCACCAGGAAGGAGGGGGCCTCTTGGGAGCAGTACTTC. Translation gives CAITRKEGASWEQYF.